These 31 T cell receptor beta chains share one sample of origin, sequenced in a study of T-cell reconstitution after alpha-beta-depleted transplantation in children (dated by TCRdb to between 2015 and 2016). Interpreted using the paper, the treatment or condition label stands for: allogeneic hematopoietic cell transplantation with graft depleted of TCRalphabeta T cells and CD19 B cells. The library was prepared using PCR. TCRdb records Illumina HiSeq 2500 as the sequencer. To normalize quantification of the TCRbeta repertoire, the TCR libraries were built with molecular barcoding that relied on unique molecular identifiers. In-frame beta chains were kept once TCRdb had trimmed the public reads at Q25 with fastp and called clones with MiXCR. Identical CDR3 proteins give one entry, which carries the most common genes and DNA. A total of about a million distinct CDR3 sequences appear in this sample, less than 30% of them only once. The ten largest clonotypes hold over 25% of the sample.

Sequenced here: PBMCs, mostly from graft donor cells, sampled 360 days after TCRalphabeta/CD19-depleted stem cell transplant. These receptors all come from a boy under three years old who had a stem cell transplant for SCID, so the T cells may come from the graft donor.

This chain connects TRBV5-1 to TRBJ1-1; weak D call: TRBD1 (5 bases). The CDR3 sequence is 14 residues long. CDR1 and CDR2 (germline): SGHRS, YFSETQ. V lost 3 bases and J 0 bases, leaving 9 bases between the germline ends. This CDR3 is CASSWDGMNTEAFF. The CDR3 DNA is TGCGCCAGCAGCTGGGACGGCATGAACACTGAAGCTTTCTTT.

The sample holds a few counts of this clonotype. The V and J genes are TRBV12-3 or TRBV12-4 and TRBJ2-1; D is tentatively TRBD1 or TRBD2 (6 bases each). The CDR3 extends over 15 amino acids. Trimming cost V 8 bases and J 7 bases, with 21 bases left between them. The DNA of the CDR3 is TGTGCCAGCGCGGAGGGGGGCGTAGGTTGGAATGAGCAGTTCTTC. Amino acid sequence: CASAEGGVGWNEQFF.

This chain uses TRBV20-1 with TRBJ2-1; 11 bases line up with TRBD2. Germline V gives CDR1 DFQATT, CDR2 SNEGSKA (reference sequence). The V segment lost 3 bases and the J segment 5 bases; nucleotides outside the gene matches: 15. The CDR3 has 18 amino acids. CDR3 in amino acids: CSARPSGGYGDVNNEQFF. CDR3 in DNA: TGCAGTGCTAGGCCTAGCGGGGGGTATGGAGATGTTAACAATGAGCAGTTCTTC.

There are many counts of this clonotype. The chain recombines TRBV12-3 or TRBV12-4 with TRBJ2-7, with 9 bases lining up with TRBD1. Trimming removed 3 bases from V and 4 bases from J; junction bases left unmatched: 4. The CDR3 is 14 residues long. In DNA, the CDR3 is TGTGCCAGCAGTTTCGGGACAGGGCTATACGAGCAGTACTTC. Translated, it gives CASSFGTGLYEQYF.

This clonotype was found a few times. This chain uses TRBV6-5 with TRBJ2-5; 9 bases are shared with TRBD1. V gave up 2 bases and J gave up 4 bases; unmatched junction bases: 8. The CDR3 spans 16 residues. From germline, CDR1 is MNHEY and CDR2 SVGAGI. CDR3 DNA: TGTGCCAGCAGTTACACCAGGGACAGGGTTCGAGAGACCCAGTACTTC. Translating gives CASSYTRDRVRETQYF.

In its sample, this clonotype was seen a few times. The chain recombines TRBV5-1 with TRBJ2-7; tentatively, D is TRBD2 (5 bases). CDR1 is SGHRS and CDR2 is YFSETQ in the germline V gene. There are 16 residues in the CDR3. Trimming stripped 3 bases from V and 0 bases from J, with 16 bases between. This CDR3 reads CASSYGRWTASYEQYF. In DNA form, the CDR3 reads TGCGCCAGCAGCTATGGACGGTGGACTGCCTCCTACGAGCAGTACTTC. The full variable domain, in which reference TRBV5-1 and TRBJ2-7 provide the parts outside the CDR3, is KAGVTQTPRYLIKTRGQQVTLSCSPISGHRSVSWYQQTPGQGLQFLFEYFSETQRNKGNFPGRFSGRQFSNSRSEMNVSTLELGDSALYLCASSYGRWTASYEQYFGPGTRLTVT.

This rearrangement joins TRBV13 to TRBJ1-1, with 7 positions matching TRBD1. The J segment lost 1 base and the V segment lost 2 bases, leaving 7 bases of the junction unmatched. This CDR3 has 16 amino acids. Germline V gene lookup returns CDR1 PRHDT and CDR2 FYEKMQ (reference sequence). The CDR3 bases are TGTGCCAGCAGCTTACCCTACAGGGGCAAGAACACTGAAGCTTTCTTT. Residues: CASSLPYRGKNTEAFF.

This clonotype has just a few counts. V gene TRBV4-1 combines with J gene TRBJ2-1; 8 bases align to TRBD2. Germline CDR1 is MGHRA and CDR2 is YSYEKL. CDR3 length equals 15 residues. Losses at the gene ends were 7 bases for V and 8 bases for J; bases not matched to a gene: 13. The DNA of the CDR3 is TGCGCCAGCACCCCGAAGGAGCGGGGGAAGTATGAGCAGTTCTTC. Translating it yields CASTPKERGKYEQFF.

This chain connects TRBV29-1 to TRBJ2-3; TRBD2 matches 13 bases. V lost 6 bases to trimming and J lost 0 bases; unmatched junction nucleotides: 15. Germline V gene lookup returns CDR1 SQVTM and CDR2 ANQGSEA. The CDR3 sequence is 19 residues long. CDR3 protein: CSVARLAGGQTASTDTQYF. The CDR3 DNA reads TGCAGCGTGGCCCGACTAGCGGGGGGCCAAACTGCTAGCACAGATACGCAGTATTTT.

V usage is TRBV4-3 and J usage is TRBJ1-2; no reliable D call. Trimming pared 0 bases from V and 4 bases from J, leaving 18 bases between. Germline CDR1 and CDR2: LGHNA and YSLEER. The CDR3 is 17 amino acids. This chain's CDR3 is CASSQDSSSRPTYGYTF. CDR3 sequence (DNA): TGCGCCAGCAGCCAAGATTCATCTTCCCGGCCGACCTATGGCTACACCTTC.

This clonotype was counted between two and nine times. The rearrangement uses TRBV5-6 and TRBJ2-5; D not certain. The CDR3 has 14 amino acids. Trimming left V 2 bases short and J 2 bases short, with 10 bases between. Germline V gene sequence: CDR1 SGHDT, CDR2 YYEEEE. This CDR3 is CASSFKKRQETQYF. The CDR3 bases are TGTGCCAGCAGCTTCAAAAAACGTCAAGAGACCCAGTACTTC.

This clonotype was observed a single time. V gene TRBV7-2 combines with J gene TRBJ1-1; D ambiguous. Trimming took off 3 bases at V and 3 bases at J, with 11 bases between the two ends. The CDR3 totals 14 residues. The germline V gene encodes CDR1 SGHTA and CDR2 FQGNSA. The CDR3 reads CASSFRSYDTEAFF. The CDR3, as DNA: TGTGCCAGCAGCTTCCGGAGTTATGACACTGAAGCTTTCTTT.

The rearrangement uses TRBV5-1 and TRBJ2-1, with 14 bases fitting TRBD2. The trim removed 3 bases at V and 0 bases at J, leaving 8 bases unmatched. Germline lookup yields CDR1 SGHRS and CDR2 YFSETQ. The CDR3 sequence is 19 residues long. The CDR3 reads CASSWGLAGASSSYNEQFF. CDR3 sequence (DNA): TGCGCCAGCAGCTGGGGACTAGCGGGGGCCTCGAGCTCCTACAATGAGCAGTTCTTC.

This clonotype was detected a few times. CDR3 in amino acids: CAIRGQGGTYEQYF. The CDR3 DNA is TGTGCCATCAGGGGACAGGGAGGTACCTACGAGCAGTACTTC. The chain employs TRBV10-3 and TRBJ2-7; 9 bases agree with TRBD1. The CDR3 covers 14 residues. Germline CDR1 is ENHRY and CDR2 is SYGVKD. The V gene end was trimmed by 6 bases and the J gene end by 2 bases; junction bases not matched to a gene: 5.

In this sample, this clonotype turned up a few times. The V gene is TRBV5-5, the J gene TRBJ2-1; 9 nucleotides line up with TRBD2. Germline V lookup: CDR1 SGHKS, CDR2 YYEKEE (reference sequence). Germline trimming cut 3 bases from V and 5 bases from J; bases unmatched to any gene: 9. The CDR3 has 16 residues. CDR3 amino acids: CASSYGAGGANNEQFF. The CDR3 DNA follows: TGTGCCAGCAGCTATGGAGCGGGGGGAGCGAACAATGAGCAGTTCTTC.

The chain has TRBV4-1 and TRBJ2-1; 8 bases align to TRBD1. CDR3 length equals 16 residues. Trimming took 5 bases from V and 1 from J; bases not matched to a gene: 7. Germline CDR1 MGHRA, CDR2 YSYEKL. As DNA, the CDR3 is TGCGCCAGCAGCTCCTTGGGGACAGGTTCCTACAATGAGCAGTTCTTC. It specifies CASSSLGTGSYNEQFF.

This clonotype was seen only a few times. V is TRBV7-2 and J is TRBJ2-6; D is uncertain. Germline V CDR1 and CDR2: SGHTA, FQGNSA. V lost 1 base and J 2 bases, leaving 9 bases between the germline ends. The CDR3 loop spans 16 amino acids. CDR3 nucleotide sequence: TGTGCCAGCAGCTTAGGAGGCAGAACTGGGGCCAACGTCCTGACTTTC. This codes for CASSLGGRTGANVLTF.

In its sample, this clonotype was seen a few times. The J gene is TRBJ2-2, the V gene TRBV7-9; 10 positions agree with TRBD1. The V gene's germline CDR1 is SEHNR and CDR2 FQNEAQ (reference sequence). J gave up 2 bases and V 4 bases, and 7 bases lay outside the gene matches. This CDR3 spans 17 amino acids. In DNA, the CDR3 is TGTGCCAGCAGCTCCGACAGGGGGCGGCGAAACACCGGGGAGCTGTTTTTT. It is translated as CASSSDRGRRNTGELFF.

The CDR3 loop is CASSLRLRDRPRIDTQYF. CDR3 in DNA: TGTGCCAGCAGTTTGAGACTACGGGACAGACCCCGGATAGATACGCAGTATTTT. This sequence joins TRBV5-5 and TRBJ2-3; 7 bases are a match to TRBD1. The V gene end was trimmed by 5 bases and the J gene end by 5 bases; junction bases not matched to a gene: 20. The CDR3 is 18 amino acids. The germline CDR1 and CDR2 sequences are SGHKS and YYEKEE (reference sequence).

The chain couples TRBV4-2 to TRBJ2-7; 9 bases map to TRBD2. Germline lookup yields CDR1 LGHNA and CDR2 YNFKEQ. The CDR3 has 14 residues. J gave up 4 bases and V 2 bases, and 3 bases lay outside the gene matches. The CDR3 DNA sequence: TGTGCCAGCAGCCAACCTGGACTAGCGTACGAGCAGTACTTC. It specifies CASSQPGLAYEQYF.

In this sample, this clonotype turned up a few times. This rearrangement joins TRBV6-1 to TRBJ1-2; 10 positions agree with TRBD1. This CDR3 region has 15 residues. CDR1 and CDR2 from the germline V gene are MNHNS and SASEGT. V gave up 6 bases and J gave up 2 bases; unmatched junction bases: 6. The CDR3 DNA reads TGTGCCAGCAGCCGGACAGGGGGTAGGAACTATGGCTACACCTTC. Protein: CASSRTGGRNYGYTF.

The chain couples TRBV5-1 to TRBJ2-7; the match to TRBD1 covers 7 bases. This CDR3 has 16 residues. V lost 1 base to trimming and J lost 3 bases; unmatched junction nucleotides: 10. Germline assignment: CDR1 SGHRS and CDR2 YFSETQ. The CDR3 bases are TGCGCCAGCAGCTTGAGGCCGCCAGGGGGTAACTACGAGCAGTACTTC. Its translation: CASSLRPPGGNYEQYF. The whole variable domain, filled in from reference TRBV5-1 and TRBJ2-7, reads KAGVTQTPRYLIKTRGQQVTLSCSPISGHRSVSWYQQTPGQGLQFLFEYFSETQRNKGNFPGRFSGRQFSNSRSEMNVSTLELGDSALYLCASSLRPPGGNYEQYFGPGTRLTVT.

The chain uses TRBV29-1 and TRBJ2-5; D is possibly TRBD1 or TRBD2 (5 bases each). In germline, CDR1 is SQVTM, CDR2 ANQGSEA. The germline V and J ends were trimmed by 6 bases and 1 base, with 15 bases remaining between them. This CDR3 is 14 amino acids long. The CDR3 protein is CSVASHRSQETQYF. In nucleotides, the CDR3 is TGCAGCGTAGCTAGCCACAGGAGCCAAGAGACCCAGTACTTC.

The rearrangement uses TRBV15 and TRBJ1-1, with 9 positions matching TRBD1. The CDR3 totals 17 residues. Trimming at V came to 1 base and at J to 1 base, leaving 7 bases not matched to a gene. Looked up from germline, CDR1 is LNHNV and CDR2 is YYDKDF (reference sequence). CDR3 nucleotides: TGTGCCACCAGCAGAGGACGGACAGGGGTCAGGAACACTGAAGCTTTCTTT. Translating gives CATSRGRTGVRNTEAFF.

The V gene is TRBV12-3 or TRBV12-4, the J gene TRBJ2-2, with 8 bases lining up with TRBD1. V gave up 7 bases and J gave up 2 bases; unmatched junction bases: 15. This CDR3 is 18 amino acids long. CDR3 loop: CASTLGDRLATNTGELFF. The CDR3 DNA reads TGTGCCAGCACCCTCGGGGACAGGCTTGCCACTAACACCGGGGAGCTGTTTTTT.

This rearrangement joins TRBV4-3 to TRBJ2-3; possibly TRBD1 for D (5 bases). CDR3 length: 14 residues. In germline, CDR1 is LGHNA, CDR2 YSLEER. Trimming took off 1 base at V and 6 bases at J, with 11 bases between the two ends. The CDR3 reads CASSQVAGADTQYF. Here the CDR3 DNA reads TGCGCCAGCAGCCAAGTCGCTGGGGCGGATACGCAGTATTTT.

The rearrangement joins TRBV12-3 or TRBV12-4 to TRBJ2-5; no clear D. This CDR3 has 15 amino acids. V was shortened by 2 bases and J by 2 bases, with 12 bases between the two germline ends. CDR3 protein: CASSLFSAGQETQYF. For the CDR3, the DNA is TGTGCCAGCAGTTTATTTTCGGCAGGACAAGAGACCCAGTACTTC.

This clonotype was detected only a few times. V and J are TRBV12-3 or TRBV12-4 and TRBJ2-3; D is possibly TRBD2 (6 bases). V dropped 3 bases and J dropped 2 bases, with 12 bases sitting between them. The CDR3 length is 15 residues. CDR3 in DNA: TGTGCCAGCAGTTTGGGACTGATCAACACAGATACGCAGTATTTT. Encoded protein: CASSLGLINTDTQYF.

CDR3 nucleotides: TGTGCCAGCAGCTTCGTGGACCTATACTACAATGAGCAGTTCTTC. This codes for CASSFVDLYYNEQFF. V is TRBV7-2 and J is TRBJ2-1; no clear D. Trimming shortened V by 3 bases and J by 3 bases, and 12 bases separated the two germline ends. Germline CDR1 and CDR2: SGHTA and FQGNSA. The CDR3 totals 15 residues.

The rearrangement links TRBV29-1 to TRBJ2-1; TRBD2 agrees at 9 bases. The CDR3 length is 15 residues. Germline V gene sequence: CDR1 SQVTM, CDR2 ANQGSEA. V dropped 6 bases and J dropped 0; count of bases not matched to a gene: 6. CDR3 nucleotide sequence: TGCAGCGTGATTAGCGGGGGCCTCTCCTACAATGAGCAGTTCTTC. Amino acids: CSVISGGLSYNEQFF.

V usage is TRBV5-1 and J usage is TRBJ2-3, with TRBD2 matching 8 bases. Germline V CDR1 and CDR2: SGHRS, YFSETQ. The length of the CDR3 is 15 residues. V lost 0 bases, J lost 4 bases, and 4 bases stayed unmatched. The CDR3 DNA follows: TGCGCCAGCAGCTTGGGGCCAGCGGGGGCAGATACGCAGTATTTT. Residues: CASSLGPAGADTQYF.